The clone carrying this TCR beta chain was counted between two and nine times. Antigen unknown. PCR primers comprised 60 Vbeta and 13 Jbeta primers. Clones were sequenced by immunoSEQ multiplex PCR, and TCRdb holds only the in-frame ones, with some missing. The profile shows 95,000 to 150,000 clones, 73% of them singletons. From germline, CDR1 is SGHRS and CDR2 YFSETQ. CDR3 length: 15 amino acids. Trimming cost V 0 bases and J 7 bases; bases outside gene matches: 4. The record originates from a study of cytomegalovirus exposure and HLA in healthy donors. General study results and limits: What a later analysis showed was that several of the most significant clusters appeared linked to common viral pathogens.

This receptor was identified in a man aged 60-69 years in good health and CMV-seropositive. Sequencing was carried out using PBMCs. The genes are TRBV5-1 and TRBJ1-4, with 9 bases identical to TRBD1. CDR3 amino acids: CASSLDGTGSEKLFF. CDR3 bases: TGCGCCAGCAGCTTGGATGGGACAGGGAGTGAAAAACTGTTTTTT.